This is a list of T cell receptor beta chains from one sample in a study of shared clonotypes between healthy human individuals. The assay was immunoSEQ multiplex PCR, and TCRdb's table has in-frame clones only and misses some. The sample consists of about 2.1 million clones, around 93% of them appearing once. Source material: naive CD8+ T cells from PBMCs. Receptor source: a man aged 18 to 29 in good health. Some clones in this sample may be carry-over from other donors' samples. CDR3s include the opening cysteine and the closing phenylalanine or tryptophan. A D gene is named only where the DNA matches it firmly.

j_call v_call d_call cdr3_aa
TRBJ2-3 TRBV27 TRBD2 CASSLWGSGMSTDTQYF
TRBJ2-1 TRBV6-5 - CASSSRLDLDNEQFF
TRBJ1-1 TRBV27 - CASSDTEAFF
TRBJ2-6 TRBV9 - CASTPWEGSGANVLTF
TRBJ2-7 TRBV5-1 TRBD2 CASSKSGTSSSEQYF
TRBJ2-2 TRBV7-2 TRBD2 CASSGGLAGTPAGGELFF
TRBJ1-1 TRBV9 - CASSLGGGNTEAFF
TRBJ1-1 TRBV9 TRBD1 CASSAEDRGRGTEAFF
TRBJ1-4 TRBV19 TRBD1 CASSRDSLSAEKLFF
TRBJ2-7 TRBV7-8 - CASSLGTSSYEQYF
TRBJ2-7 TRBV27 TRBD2 CASSPGGAPYEQYF
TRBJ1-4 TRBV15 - CATSSRVGGEKLFF
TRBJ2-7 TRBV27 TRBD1 CASIGVGQAPYEQYF
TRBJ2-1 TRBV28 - CASSRVRHNEQFF
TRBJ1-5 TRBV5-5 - CASSSGAGYQPQHF
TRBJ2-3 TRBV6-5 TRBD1 CASSYSTGYIGDTQYF
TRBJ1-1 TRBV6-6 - CASSYGTPNTEAFF
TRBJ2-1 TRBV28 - CASSPMMGSSNEQFF
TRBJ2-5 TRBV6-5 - CASSYPEDETQYF
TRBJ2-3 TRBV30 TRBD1 CAWWGQSKYRSTDTQYF
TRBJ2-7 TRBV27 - CASSSQLVGYEQYF
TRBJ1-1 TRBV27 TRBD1 CASSPAGGYTEAFF
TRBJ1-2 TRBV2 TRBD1 CASSRRGQGNYGYTF
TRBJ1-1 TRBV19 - CASTWRGGNTEAFF
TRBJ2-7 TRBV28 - CASSFLGTPYEQYF
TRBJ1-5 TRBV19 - CASSRLGGRGLSNQPQHF
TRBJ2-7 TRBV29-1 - CSVVGPSSYEQYF
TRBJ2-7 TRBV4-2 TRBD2 CASSQDIYAGGLPYEQYF
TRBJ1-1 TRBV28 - CASSFPENTEAFF
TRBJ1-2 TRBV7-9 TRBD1 CASSSDRANYGYTF
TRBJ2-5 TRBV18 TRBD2 CASSPPPGGLAGGPNVETQYF
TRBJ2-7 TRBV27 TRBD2 CASSLSLAGVGYEQYF